This T cell receptor beta chain was documented in a study of shared clonotypes between healthy human individuals. In the sorted-subset replicate PCRs, around 220 ng DNA, some 30,000 T cell genomes, was used. Original handling: From ImmunoSEQ came sequences covering only the junction and carrying no quality scores, so filtering differed. Profiled with immunoSEQ multiplex PCR; TCRdb holds only in-frame clones, not every one. V and J calls plus clone size are reproduced from that table; the DNA served to infer D and trimming. The sample includes hundreds of thousands of clones, roughly 96% of them seen just once. V was trimmed by 6 bases and J by 2 bases, leaving 8 bases between them. This CDR3 contains 13 residues. Per germline, CDR1 MNHEY and CDR2 SMNVEV (reference sequence). Naive CD8 cells lacked CD45RO, underwent positive selection for CCR7 and left out terminally differentiated effector memory CD45RA+ cells. Nashville, Tennessee was home to all donors, each a Caucasian adult.

In its sample, this clone was seen once. This CDR3 is also generated by other DNA sequences in the sample. V and J are TRBV27 and TRBJ1-5; no clear D gene. The source material was naive CD8+ T cells sorted from blood. The clonotype originates from a woman under 40 in good health. The CDR3 region is CASSPWGNQPQHF. The CDR3, as DNA: TGTGCCAGCAGCCCCTGGGGCAATCAGCCCCAGCATTTT.